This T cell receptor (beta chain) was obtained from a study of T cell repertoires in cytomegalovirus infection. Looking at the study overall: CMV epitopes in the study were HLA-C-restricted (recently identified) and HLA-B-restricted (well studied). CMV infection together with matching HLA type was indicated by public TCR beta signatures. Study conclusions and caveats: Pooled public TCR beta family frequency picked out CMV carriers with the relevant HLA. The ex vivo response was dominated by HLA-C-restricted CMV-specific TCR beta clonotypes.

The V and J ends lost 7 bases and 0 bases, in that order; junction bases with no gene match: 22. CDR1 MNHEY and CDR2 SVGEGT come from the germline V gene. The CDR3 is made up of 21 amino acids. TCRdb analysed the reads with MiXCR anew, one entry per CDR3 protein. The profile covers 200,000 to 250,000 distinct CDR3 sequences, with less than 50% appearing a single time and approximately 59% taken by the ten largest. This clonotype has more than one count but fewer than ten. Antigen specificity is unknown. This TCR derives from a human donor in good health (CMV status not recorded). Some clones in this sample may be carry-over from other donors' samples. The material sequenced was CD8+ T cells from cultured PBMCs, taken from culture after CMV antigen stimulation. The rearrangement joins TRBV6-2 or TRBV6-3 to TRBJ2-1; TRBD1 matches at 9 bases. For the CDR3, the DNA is TGTGCCAGCAACCCTCTCGGGGAGACAGGGGGTGACGGGAGCTCCTACAATGAGCAGTTCTTC. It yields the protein CASNPLGETGGDGSSYNEQFF.